The rows below give T cell receptor beta chains drawn from one sample of a study of blood T cell repertoires in COVID-19. Sequenced by immunoSEQ multiplex PCR; TCRdb stores in-frame clones only, minus some. The profile shows about 190,000 clones, 90% of them singletons. The sequenced sample consisted of peripheral blood. All receptors come from a man aged 50-60 years with acute or convalescent COVID-19. Both conserved end residues are part of each CDR3. The D gene is left open where the match is weak. Some rows have no size entry. The others give once, few or many, or a class for an expanded clone.

V gene,J gene,D gene,clone size,CDR3 protein,CDR3 DNA
TRBV7-9,TRBJ2-2,NA,NA,CASGNHRDTGELFF,TGTGCCAGCGGAAACCACCGGGACACCGGGGAGCTGTTTTTT
TRBV9,TRBJ1-6,TRBD1,NA,CASSISGTGNSPLHF,TGTGCCAGCAGCATCTCCGGGACAGGAAATTCACCCCTCCACTTT
TRBV5-5,TRBJ1-1,TRBD1,NA,CASSPYRDSDTEAFF,TGTGCCAGCAGCCCATACCGGGACAGCGACACTGAAGCTTTCTTT
TRBV7-2,TRBJ2-5,TRBD2,once,CASSLGTSGSGETQYF,TGTGCCAGCAGCTTGGGGACTAGCGGGAGCGGGGAGACCCAGTACTTC
TRBV4-1,TRBJ1-2,NA,NA,CASSQEAGAGYGYTF,TGCGCCAGCAGCCAAGAGGCGGGGGCCGGGTATGGCTACACCTTC
TRBV2,TRBJ2-7,TRBD1,NA,CASSRTGAAYEQYF,TGTGCCAGCAGTCGGACAGGGGCTGCCTACGAGCAGTACTTC
TRBV6-4,TRBJ1-6,TRBD1,once,CASSDIRGEDSPLHF,TGTGCCAGCAGTGACATCAGGGGGGAAGATTCACCCCTCCACTTT
TRBV9,TRBJ1-2,TRBD1,NA,CASSAIQGADGYTF,TGTGCCAGCAGCGCCATACAGGGGGCGGATGGCTACACCTTC
TRBV10-3,TRBJ2-7,TRBD1,NA,CAISLTGGSYEQYF,TGTGCCATCAGTTTGACAGGGGGCTCCTACGAGCAGTACTTC
TRBV5-1,TRBJ2-5,NA,NA,CASSSRLGVGETQYF,TGCGCCAGCAGCTCCCGACTAGGAGTGGGGGAGACCCAGTACTTC
TRBV19,TRBJ2-7,TRBD2,NA,CASSMLAGERTYEQYF,TGTGCCAGTAGTATGCTAGCGGGAGAAAGGACCTACGAGCAGTACTTC
TRBV27,TRBJ2-3,NA,few,CASSSIPRASQYF,TGTGCCAGCAGTTCTATACCGCGGGCCTCGCAGTATTTT
TRBV28,TRBJ1-1,NA,NA,CASSRTVLEAFF,TGTGCCAGCAGTCGGACAGTACTGGAAGCTTTCTTT
TRBV5-4,TRBJ2-3,NA,NA,CASSFVADTQYF,TGTGCCAGCAGCTTTGTCGCAGATACGCAGTATTTT
TRBV11-2,TRBJ2-7,NA,NA,CASHSGISYEQYF,TGTGCCAGCCACTCGGGGATCTCCTACGAGCAGTACTTC
TRBV28,TRBJ2-4,NA,NA,CASSLTGRGKNIQYF,TGTGCCAGCAGTTTAACGGGGAGGGGGAAAAACATTCAGTACTTC
TRBV18,TRBJ2-3,TRBD2,NA,CASSPYKPGLAGADTQYF,TGTGCCAGCTCACCGTATAAACCGGGACTAGCGGGGGCAGATACGCAGTATTTT
TRBV9,TRBJ2-7,NA,NA,CASSVGMGLYEQYF,TGTGCCAGCAGCGTAGGTATGGGCCTCTACGAGCAGTACTTC
TRBV29-1,TRBJ2-2,NA,NA,CSVGSSTGELFF,TGCAGCGTTGGTAGTAGCACCGGGGAGCTGTTTTTT
TRBV5-1,TRBJ1-3,NA,NA,CASSLGGLRFTGNTIYF,TGCGCCAGCAGCTTGGGGGGACTGCGTTTTACTGGAAACACCATATATTTT
TRBV28,TRBJ2-1,TRBD2,NA,CASSLSSGLAGEDEQFF,TGTGCCAGCAGCCTATCATCGGGACTAGCGGGTGAGGATGAGCAGTTCTTC
TRBV9,TRBJ1-1,TRBD1,NA,CASSHDRDTEAFF,TGTGCCAGCAGTCACGACAGGGACACTGAAGCTTTCTTT
TRBV6-5,TRBJ1-6,NA,NA,CASTPNGQSNSPLHF,TGTGCCAGCACCCCCAATGGACAATCTAATTCACCCCTCCACTTT
TRBV2,TRBJ2-7,NA,NA,CASSVGVSYEQYF,TGTGCCAGCAGTGTTGGAGTATCCTACGAGCAGTACTTC
TRBV2,TRBJ2-5,NA,NA,CASRRDLGETQYF,TGTGCCAGCAGGAGGGACTTAGGAGAGACCCAGTACTTC
TRBV2,TRBJ1-5,NA,once,CASSETGEDQPQHF,TGTGCCAGCAGTGAAACAGGCGAGGATCAGCCCCAGCATTTT
TRBV30,TRBJ2-2,NA,NA,CAWSVLGWKNTGELFF,TGTGCCTGGAGTGTACTAGGATGGAAAAACACCGGGGAGCTGTTTTTT
TRBV19,TRBJ2-5,NA,NA,CASRTGEGETQYF,TGTGCCAGTAGGACGGGAGAGGGGGAGACCCAGTACTTC
TRBV3-1/TRBV3-2,TRBJ1-1,TRBD1,once,CASSQTTGSGNTEAFF,TGTGCCAGCAGCCAAACGACAGGGAGTGGGAACACTGAAGCTTTCTTT
TRBV5-1,TRBJ2-7,TRBD2,NA,CASSLEGLAGVDEQYF,TGCGCCAGCAGCTTGGAAGGGCTAGCGGGAGTCGACGAGCAGTACTTC
TRBV7-8,TRBJ1-4,NA,NA,CASSLVGRGSNEKLFF,TGTGCCAGCAGCTTAGTCGGAAGAGGCAGTAATGAAAAACTGTTTTTT
TRBV5-4,TRBJ2-7,TRBD2,NA,CASSRTSGSYEQYF,TGTGCCAGCAGCCGGACTAGCGGGAGTTACGAGCAGTACTTC
TRBV5-1,TRBJ1-2,TRBD1,NA,CASSLKGAYGYTF,TGCGCCAGCAGCTTAAAGGGGGCCTATGGCTACACCTTC
TRBV7-3,TRBJ2-1,NA,few,CASSFKGDNEQFF,TGTGCCAGCAGTTTCAAAGGAGACAATGAGCAGTTCTTC
TRBV5-1,TRBJ1-1,NA,once,CASSPTDMNTEAFF,TGCGCCAGCAGCCCGACAGACATGAACACTGAAGCTTTCTTT
TRBV5-1,TRBJ1-2,NA,NA,CASSLASANYGYTF,TGCGCCAGCAGCTTGGCCTCAGCTAACTATGGCTACACCTTC
TRBV30,TRBJ1-6,TRBD1,NA,CAWRARDRANSPLHF,TGTGCCTGGAGAGCCCGGGACAGGGCTAATTCACCCCTCCACTTT